This T cell receptor (beta chain) was sequenced during a study of identical twins. This clonotype was seen at least ten times. Its antigen remains unidentified. A universal primer site came from template switching; cDNA carried unique molecular identifiers. TCRdb re-called the 5' RACE reads through MiXCR, storing one row per CDR3 protein. In the table there are 500,000 to 650,000 distinct CDR3 sequences, roughly 7.2% of which are singletons. There are 15 residues in the CDR3. The ends were cut back, 6 bases at V and 1 base at J, with 12 bases in the middle. Germline lookup yields CDR1 MGHRA and CDR2 YSYEKL. Study observations and caveats: Fewer insertions characterized abundant cord blood beta clonotypes, whereas memory repertoires showed none. Sequences that were out-of-frame, alpha and twin-shared displayed an excess of low generation probability.

These sequences were also reported in another study, on yellow fever vaccine responses in identical twins.

The rearrangement uses TRBV4-1 and TRBJ1-4, with D tentatively TRBD1 (5 bases). The sequence was collected from a woman aged 18-30 years in good health. The sequenced sample consisted of PBMCs. DNA for the CDR3: TGCGCCAGCAGTCTCCGGACATTAACTAATGAAAAACTGTTTTTT. Its translation: CASSLRTLTNEKLFF.